This passage covers 26 T cell receptor beta chains from one sample sequenced in a study of shared clonotypes between healthy human individuals. Profiling relied on immunoSEQ multiplex PCR, and the TCRdb table lists in-frame clones only, not all of them. The repertoire consists of fewer than 600,000 clones, with approximately 79% occurring once and the leading ten covering 10% to 15%. Sequencing was performed on PBMCs. These receptors originate from a woman aged 40 to 50 in good health. Some clones in this sample may be carry-over from other donors' samples.

The chain employs TRBV7-2 and TRBJ2-7, with TRBD1 matching over 12 bases. Germline CDR1 is SGHTA and CDR2 is FQGNSA. V gave up 4 bases and J gave up 5 bases; unmatched junction bases: 3. The CDR3 runs 14 residues. The CDR3 sequence: CASSSGTGGHEQYF. The CDR3 DNA reads TGTGCCAGCAGCTCCGGGACAGGGGGCCACGAGCAGTACTTC.

This chain uses TRBV5-5 with TRBJ2-7; possibly TRBD2 for D (6 bases). CDR1 SGHKS and CDR2 YYEKEE come from the germline V gene (reference sequence). The ends were cut back, 2 bases at V and 0 bases at J, with 9 bases in the middle. The length of the CDR3 is 14 residues. CDR3 protein: CASSFQEGSYEQYF. The DNA of the CDR3 is TGTGCCAGCAGCTTCCAGGAGGGCTCCTACGAGCAGTACTTC.

The chain recombines TRBV7-9 with TRBJ2-7; 12 nucleotides align to TRBD2. CDR1 is SEHNR, CDR2 FQNEAQ, per germline (reference sequence). V shed 1 base and J 5 bases; nucleotides not matched to a gene: 9. The CDR3 covers 17 residues. The CDR3 DNA follows: TGTGCCAGCAGCTTAGGCCAGACTAGCGGGAGCAGCGACGAGCAGTACTTC. Translation gives CASSLGQTSGSSDEQYF.

A single count supports this clone. The V gene is TRBV6-1, the J gene TRBJ1-4; D is uncertain. Trimming cost V 2 bases and J 8 bases, with 12 bases left between them. Germline CDR1 MNHNS, CDR2 SASEGT. This CDR3 comprises 14 residues. In nucleotides, the CDR3 is TGTGCCAGCAGTGAATCGGTTTTTCAAGAAAAACTGTTTTTT. Amino acid sequence: CASSESVFQEKLFF.

The J gene is TRBJ2-1, the V gene TRBV6-4; either TRBD1 or TRBD2 may supply D (5 bases each). Deletions cut 3 bases from V and 6 bases from J, with 12 bases between. Germline V gives CDR1 MRHNA, CDR2 SNTAGT. The CDR3 runs to 14 residues. CDR3 residues: CASSERGVSNEQFF. CDR3 nucleotides: TGTGCCAGCAGTGAACGAGGGGTAAGCAATGAGCAGTTCTTC.

J is TRBJ1-3 and V is TRBV18; D not resolved. V lost 0 bases to trimming and J lost 0 bases, with 12 bases between them. Germline lookup yields CDR1 KGHSH and CDR2 LQKENI. The CDR3 length is 17 residues. CDR3 residues: CASSPPQSTISGNTIYF. Written as DNA, the CDR3 is TGTGCCAGCTCACCACCGCAAAGTACTATCTCTGGAAACACCATATATTTT.

Note on this clone: The junction departs from the called germline gene at one end, perhaps through a read error. The chain carries TRBV6-1 and TRBJ2-1; TRBD1 might be the D (7 bases). The CDR3 sequence is 14 residues long. Germline CDR1 is MNHNS and CDR2 is SASEGT. CDR3 loop: CASREAGGWNEQFF. The CDR3 region has the DNA TGTGCCAGCAGAGAAGCAGGGGGGTGGAATGAGCAGTTCTTC.

The chain has TRBV27 and TRBJ1-2, with D tentatively TRBD1 (6 bases). Germline V gene sequence: CDR1 MNHEY, CDR2 SMNVEV (reference sequence). CDR3 length equals 13 residues. Trimming took 7 bases from V and 4 from J, leaving 13 bases between them. CDR3 sequence reads: CASKGRTVYGYTF. CDR3 sequence (DNA): TGTGCCAGCAAGGGACGGACAGTCTATGGCTACACCTTC.

The chain carries TRBV6-1 and TRBJ2-3; tentative D call: TRBD2 (5 bases). Trimming removed 6 bases from V and 3 bases from J, with 7 bases in between. CDR3 length: 12 amino acids. Per germline, CDR1 MNHNS and CDR2 SASEGT. CDR3 amino acids: CASRDWTDTQYF. CDR3 coding DNA: TGTGCCAGCAGGGACTGGACAGATACGCAGTATTTT.

The J gene is TRBJ2-7, the V gene TRBV5-4, with TRBD2 matching 8 bases. This CDR3 contains 16 residues. CDR1 is SGHNT, CDR2 YYREEE, per germline (reference sequence). The V and J ends lost 4 bases and 2 bases, in that order; junction bases with no gene match: 11. The CDR3 sequence: CASSPEPREVTYEQYF. For the CDR3, the DNA is TGTGCCAGCAGCCCAGAGCCGCGGGAGGTTACCTACGAGCAGTACTTC.

The J gene is TRBJ1-1, the V gene TRBV27; no firm D call. Trimming removed 0 bases from V and 1 base from J, with 6 bases in between. The CDR3 is 14 amino acids. Germline V gene sequence: CDR1 MNHEY, CDR2 SMNVEV (reference sequence). CDR3 protein: CASSLSWGNTEAFF. CDR3 nucleotide sequence: TGTGCCAGCAGTTTATCGTGGGGGAACACTGAAGCTTTCTTT.

This clone is medium-sized. The chain employs TRBV27 and TRBJ1-1, with a weak D call TRBD1 (5 bases). The germline V and J ends were trimmed by 2 bases and 3 bases, with 7 bases remaining between them. Germline V gene lookup returns CDR1 MNHEY and CDR2 SMNVEV (reference sequence). CDR3 length: 13 residues. The CDR3 region has the DNA TGTGCCAGCAGTTTAAGCAGGGACACTGAAGCTTTCTTT. Its translation is CASSLSRDTEAFF.

This chain links TRBV28 with TRBJ2-7, with 12 bases identical to TRBD1. The CDR3 covers 15 residues. V was pared by 6 bases and J by 5 bases, with 8 bases of the junction left unmatched. Germline V CDR1 and CDR2: MDHEN, SYDVKM. The CDR3 region is CASRSTGTGGHEQYF. The CDR3 bases are TGTGCCAGCAGATCCACCGGGACAGGGGGCCACGAGCAGTACTTC.

This chain joins TRBV5-4 and TRBJ2-7, with 8 bases fitting TRBD2. The germline CDR1 and CDR2 sequences are SGHNT and YYREEE (reference sequence). V shed 4 bases, J shed 0 bases, and the junction held 9 bases outside the gene matches. The CDR3 length is 16 residues. This CDR3 is CASSQGSSGSSYEQYF. CDR3 coding DNA: TGTGCCAGCAGCCAAGGTTCAAGCGGGAGCTCCTACGAGCAGTACTTC.

This sequence joins TRBV21-1 and TRBJ2-2; the D call of TRBD1 is as the table states it, not checked on the DNA. TRBV21-1 is tagged as a pseudogene. The CDR3 runs 15 residues. This CDR3 is CASSLGTGCTGELFF. As DNA, the CDR3 is TGTGCCAGCAGCTTAGGGACAGGGTGCACCGGGGAGCTGTTTTTT.

The J gene is TRBJ2-7, the V gene TRBV4-1; TRBD2 is a possible D gene (6 bases). V was pared by 4 bases and J by 1 base, with 11 bases between. Germline assignment: CDR1 MGHRA and CDR2 YSYEKL. The CDR3 is 14 residues long. The CDR3 DNA is TGCGCCAGCAGCCGGGGGGACGGGTCCTACGAGCAGTACTTC. Translating it yields CASSRGDGSYEQYF.

This chain links TRBV2 with TRBJ2-5; D is perhaps TRBD2 (6 bases). The CDR3 has 15 residues. Trimming cost V 5 bases and J 1 base, with 14 bases left between them. Germline V gene lookup returns CDR1 SNHLY and CDR2 FYNNEI. CDR3 sequence: CASSLRGSGQETQYF. CDR3 in DNA: TGTGCCAGCAGTCTGAGGGGTAGCGGCCAAGAGACCCAGTACTTC. The full variable domain, its missing parts supplied by reference TRBV2 and TRBJ2-5, is EPEVTQTPSHQVTQMGQEVILRCVPISNHLYFYWYRQILGQKVEFLVSFYNNEISEKSEIFDDQFSVERPDGSNFTLKIRSTKLEDSAMYFCASSLRGSGQETQYFGPGTRLLVL.

CDR3 in amino acids: CASSPPSSYNEQFF. The CDR3, as DNA: TGTGCCAGCAGCCCCCCATCTAGCTACAATGAGCAGTTCTTC. V is TRBV9 and J is TRBJ2-1, with D hard to call. The CDR3 has 14 residues. CDR1 and CDR2 (germline): SGDLS, YYNGEE. V dropped 4 bases and J dropped 3 bases, with 11 bases sitting between them. The full variable domain, in which reference TRBV9 and TRBJ2-1 provide the parts outside the CDR3, is DSGVTQTPKHLITATGQRVTLRCSPRSGDLSVYWYQQSLDQGLQFLIQYYNGEERAKGNILERFSAQQFPDLHSELNLSSLELGDSALYFCASSPPSSYNEQFFGPGTRLTVL.

This chain joins TRBV5-4 and TRBJ1-3, with 9 bases aligning to TRBD1. The germline V gene has CDR1 SGHNT and CDR2 YYREEE (reference sequence). V shed 2 bases and J 4 bases; nucleotides not matched to a gene: 4. This CDR3 region has 15 residues. The CDR3 region has the DNA TGTGCCAGCAGCTTAGACAGGGGGTCCGGAAACACCATATATTTT. Translation: CASSLDRGSGNTIYF.

The table lists this clone with a few counts. CDR3 sequence (DNA): TGCGCCAGCAGCTTGGGGGGAGGTAGCGGGAGAGTCCATGAGCAGTTCTTC. Residues: CASSLGGGSGRVHEQFF. This chain links TRBV5-1 with TRBJ2-1; the match to TRBD2 covers 9 bases. Trimming cost V 0 bases and J 8 bases; bases outside gene matches: 12. The CDR3 sequence is 17 residues long. In germline, CDR1 is SGHRS, CDR2 YFSETQ.

This sequence joins TRBV18 and TRBJ1-5; 9 bases are a match to TRBD1. This CDR3 is built from 16 residues. V trimming: 4 bases; J trimming: 4 bases; junction bases outside the gene matches: 8. CDR1 KGHSH and CDR2 LQKENI come from the germline V gene. The CDR3 coding sequence is TGTGCCAGCTCACATACAGGGGGCGGAGGGAATCAGCCCCAGCATTTT. This encodes CASSHTGGGGNQPQHF.

This chain joins TRBV7-2 and TRBJ2-2; 7 nucleotides agree with TRBD1. The CDR3 totals 14 residues. Trimming took 10 bases from V and 0 from J; bases not matched to a gene: 5. Per the germline V gene, CDR1 is SGHTA and CDR2 is FQGNSA. The DNA of the CDR3 is TGTGCCACCCAGGGACAGTCGAACACCGGGGAGCTGTTTTTT. Encoded protein: CATQGQSNTGELFF.

The chain joins TRBV28 to TRBJ1-5, with a weak D call TRBD1 (5 bases). The CDR3 is made up of 16 amino acids. V dropped 3 bases and J dropped 2 bases, with 14 bases sitting between them. Germline V CDR1 and CDR2: MDHEN, SYDVKM. The DNA for the CDR3 is TGTGCCAGCAGTTTGGGTTTCGGCAGGGGCAATCAGCCCCAGCATTTT. Translated: CASSLGFGRGNQPQHF. The variable domain in full, completed from reference TRBV28 and TRBJ1-5, reads DVKVTQSSRYLVKRTGEKVFLECVQDMDHENMFWYRQDPGLGLRLIYFSYDVKMKEKGDIPEGYSVSREKKERFSLILESASTNQTSMYLCASSLGFGRGNQPQHFGDGTRLSIL.

This clone was recorded only once. This chain links TRBV7-2 with TRBJ2-1; 10 bases match TRBD2. There are 14 residues in the CDR3. Germline trimming cut 10 bases from V and 4 bases from J; bases unmatched to any gene: 7. Germline CDR1 and CDR2: SGHTA and FQGNSA. CDR3: CATQVLAGYNEQFF. In DNA form, the CDR3 reads TGTGCCACCCAAGTACTAGCGGGATACAATGAGCAGTTCTTC.

This clone was seen a single time. The chain combines TRBV9 with TRBJ1-2; 11 bases line up with TRBD1. J lost 4 bases, V lost 2 bases, and 7 bases had no gene match. This CDR3 comprises 16 residues. CDR1 and CDR2 (germline): SGDLS, YYNGEE. The CDR3 sequence: CASSVTGTGGPYGYTF. CDR3 coding DNA: TGTGCCAGCAGCGTGACCGGGACAGGGGGTCCCTATGGCTACACCTTC.

In its sample, this clone was seen many times. The chain links TRBV13 to TRBJ2-1, with 12 bases that match TRBD2. The V gene's germline CDR1 is PRHDT and CDR2 FYEKMQ (reference sequence). The V gene end was trimmed by 1 base and the J gene end by 6 bases; junction bases not matched to a gene: 4. The CDR3 spans 16 residues. The CDR3 sequence is CASSLVRTSGINEQFF. The DNA for the CDR3 is TGTGCCAGCAGCTTAGTACGGACTAGCGGGATCAATGAGCAGTTCTTC.